The 10 T cell receptor beta chains listed next were all sequenced from one sample in a study of T-cell memory formation after mild COVID-19. TCRdb recomputed calls from the 5' RACE reads with MiXCR, one row per CDR3 protein. The data show 100,000 to 150,000 distinct CDR3 sequences, about 15% seen once. Sample: PBMCs or a T cell subset sorted from them (not recorded which). Source of these receptors: a man aged 18 to 29 who had mild COVID-19 (a few samples of this study predate the infection). Cell type and time point are not known.

CDR3 sequence: CASSIGASTDTQYF. CDR3 sequence (DNA): TGTGCCAGCTCGATCGGGGCTAGCACAGATACGCAGTATTTT. The chain combines TRBV6-2 or TRBV6-3 with TRBJ2-3, with D perhaps being TRBD1 or TRBD2 (5 bases each). CDR3 length: 14 residues. The V end was cut by 8 bases, the J end by 0 bases, with 12 bases between. Germline V lookup: CDR1 MNHEY, CDR2 SVGEGT.

The chain uses TRBV19 and TRBJ1-2; D gene unclear. CDR3 length: 12 residues. Trimming left V 4 bases short and J 5 bases short, with 8 bases between. Germline assignment: CDR1 LNHDA and CDR2 SQIVND (reference sequence). The CDR3 DNA is TGTGCCAGTAGTAGTCAGCTTTATGGCTACACCTTC. It encodes CASSSQLYGYTF. Based on the CDR3 plus reference TRBV19 and TRBJ1-2, the full variable domain is DGGITQSPKYLFRKEGQNVTLSCEQNLNHDAMYWYRQDPGQGLRLIYYSQIVNDFQKGDIAEGYSVSREKKESFPLTVTSAQKNPTAFYLCASSSQLYGYTFGSGTRLTVV.

V is TRBV11-3 and J is TRBJ2-2; 12 nucleotides line up with TRBD2. The germline V gene encodes CDR1 SGHNT and CDR2 YENEEA. This CDR3 has 19 residues. Germline trimming cut 3 bases from V and 2 bases from J; bases unmatched to any gene: 10. CDR3: CASSFTSTSGGLNTGELFF. Here the CDR3 DNA reads TGTGCCAGCAGCTTCACATCGACTAGCGGGGGTTTAAACACCGGGGAGCTGTTTTTT.

The count of this clonotype is one. One junction end does not reproduce the germline sequence, and a read error may be involved. This chain joins TRBV7-7 and TRBJ2-3; D assignment may be TRBD1 or TRBD2 (7 bases each). The CDR3 has 14 amino acids. Per the germline V gene, CDR1 is SSHAT and CDR2 is FNYEAQ (reference sequence). The CDR3 loop is CASSPGQGGDTQYF. CDR3 nucleotides: TGTGCTAGCAGCCCCGGGCAGGGGGGGGATACGCAGTATTTT. Supplemented by reference TRBV7-7 and TRBJ2-3, the full variable domain reads GAGVSQSPRYKVTKRGQDVTLRCDPISSHATLYWYQQALGQGPEFLTYFNYEAQPDKSGLPSDRFSAERPEGSISTLTIQRTEQRDSAMYRCASSPGQGGDTQYFGPGTRLTVL.

The J gene is TRBJ2-7, the V gene TRBV25-1, with 10 bases aligning to TRBD1. CDR3 size: 12 residues. Per germline, CDR1 MGHDK and CDR2 SYGVNS. The chain's CDR3 is CAAGTGVYEQYF. The CDR3 coding sequence is TGTGCGGCCGGGACAGGGGTCTACGAGCAGTACTTC.

In this sample, this clonotype turned up a few times. The J gene is TRBJ2-7, the V gene TRBV20-1, with D perhaps TRBD1 or TRBD2 (5 bases each). This CDR3 has 14 amino acids. From germline, CDR1 is DFQATT and CDR2 SNEGSKA (reference sequence). The V end lost 5 bases, the J end lost 2 bases, and 16 bases lay between the germline ends. CDR3 coding DNA: TGCAGTGCTCCCACCGGGACCTCAACCTACGAGCAGTACTTC. It translates to CSAPTGTSTYEQYF.

This clonotype was recorded a few times. The chain couples TRBV5-5 to TRBJ1-1; TRBD1 aligns across 9 bases. V shed 4 bases, J shed 3 bases, and the junction held 10 bases outside the gene matches. Germline CDR1 is SGHKS and CDR2 is YYEKEE (reference sequence). The CDR3 is 16 residues long. The CDR3 coding sequence is TGTGCCAGCAGCAAAAAGTCCCGGACAGGGGACACTGAAGCTTTCTTT. Its translation: CASSKKSRTGDTEAFF.

The chain recombines TRBV20-1 with TRBJ2-1; TRBD2 matches at 11 bases. Trimming removed 3 bases from V and 6 bases from J; junction bases left unmatched: 7. Germline CDR1 is DFQATT and CDR2 is SNEGSKA (reference sequence). The length of the CDR3 is 15 residues. CDR3 nucleotide sequence: TGCAGTGCTAGTAGCGGGGGGGCCCGGGCCAATGAGCAGTTCTTC. The encoded protein is CSASSGGARANEQFF.

The chain uses TRBV4-2 and TRBJ2-7; TRBD2 aligns across 10 bases. The CDR3 consists of 13 residues. In germline, CDR1 is LGHNA, CDR2 YNFKEQ. V was pared by 11 bases and J by 1 base, with 5 bases of the junction left unmatched. The CDR3 DNA reads TGTGCCTGTAGCGGGGGGCCTTCCTACGAGCAGTACTTC. This encodes CACSGGPSYEQYF.

V and J are TRBV18 and TRBJ2-5, with TRBD2 identical over 7 bases. This CDR3 is built from 13 residues. Germline V gives CDR1 KGHSH, CDR2 LQKENI. Germline trimming cut 3 bases from V and 5 bases from J; bases unmatched to any gene: 3. In DNA form, the CDR3 reads TGTGCCAGCTCACCGGGAGGGTCGGAGACCCAGTACTTC. Amino acid sequence: CASSPGGSETQYF.